A selection of T cell receptor beta chains follows, all from one sample in a study of naive and memory T cell subsets. TCRdb recomputed calls from the UMI-ligation and nested PCR reads with MiXCR, one row per CDR3 protein. The sample records tens of thousands of distinct CDR3 sequences, about an eighth being singletons. Material: central memory CD4+ T cells from blood. The receptors were gathered from a human donor in good health. Both conserved end residues are part of each CDR3. Each record gives: clone size, V gene, J gene, D gene, CDR3 protein, CDR3 DNA. The D gene is left open where the match is weak. A clone size is listed for some rows: how often the clone was seen (once, few, many), or a class if it is expanded.

>.|TRBV2|TRBJ1-4|.
CASSPQRSSEKLFF
TGTGCCAGCAGCCCACAGCGGTCGAGTGAAAAACTGTTTTTT
>few|TRBV18|TRBJ2-1|.
CASSPQPGDYNEQFF
TGTGCCAGCTCACCTCAGCCCGGTGATTACAATGAGCAGTTCTTC
>.|TRBV14|TRBJ1-2|TRBD1
CASSQVWGQGEFDYGYTF
TGTGCCAGCAGCCAAGTGTGGGGACAGGGAGAGTTTGACTATGGCTACACCTTC
>few|TRBV6-1|TRBJ2-1|TRBD2
CASMRSGRAVNEQFF
TGTGCCAGCATGAGAAGCGGGAGGGCAGTCAATGAGCAGTTCTTC
>many|TRBV5-6|TRBJ2-1|TRBD2
CASSWGLAGGYNEQFF
TGTGCCAGCAGCTGGGGACTAGCGGGAGGCTACAATGAGCAGTTCTTC
>many|TRBV11-2|TRBJ2-3|.
CASTPVDTQYF
TGTGCCAGCACCCCGGTAGATACGCAGTATTTT
>few|TRBV4-1|TRBJ1-6|TRBD1
CASSQSRDRASPLHF
TGCGCCAGCAGCCAGTCCAGGGACAGGGCCTCACCCCTCCACTTT
>few|TRBV2|TRBJ2-3|.
CASSERLFSTDTQYF
TGTGCCAGCAGTGAAAGGCTATTCAGCACAGATACGCAGTATTTT
>medium-sized|TRBV20-1|TRBJ2-7|TRBD2
CSASKAGFNPEQYF
TGCAGTGCTAGTAAAGCGGGATTCAATCCGGAGCAGTACTTC
>.|TRBV7-2|TRBJ2-6|.
CASSPDFSGANVLTF
TGTGCCAGCAGCCCGGACTTCTCTGGGGCCAACGTCCTGACTTTC
>many|TRBV7-9|TRBJ2-1|.
CASRRTDWSEQFF
TGTGCCAGCAGGAGGACTGATTGGAGTGAGCAGTTCTTC
>.|TRBV21-1|TRBJ2-5|.
CASSKAMGGRFQETQYF
TGTGCCAGCAGCAAAGCAATGGGCGGGAGGTTCCAAGAGACCCAGTACTTC
>many|TRBV7-2|TRBJ2-3|TRBD2
CASSPRPGTSATDTQYF
TGTGCCAGCAGCCCCCGGCCCGGGACTAGCGCCACAGATACGCAGTATTTT
>few|TRBV27|TRBJ2-3|.
CASSLTRYFTDTQYF
TGTGCCAGCAGTTTGACTAGATATTTCACAGATACGCAGTATTTT
>many|TRBV4-1|TRBJ1-5|.
CASSPLGLSNQPQHF
TGCGCCAGCAGCCCACTAGGGCTAAGCAATCAGCCCCAGCATTTT
>.|TRBV2|TRBJ1-2|TRBD1
CASRITGDGYTF
TGTGCCAGCAGGATTACAGGGGATGGCTACACCTTC
>many|TRBV12-3/TRBV12-4|TRBJ2-1|TRBD2
CASSFGGTSGRYEQFF
TGTGCCAGCAGTTTTGGCGGGACTAGCGGAAGGTATGAGCAGTTCTTC
>.|TRBV5-8|TRBJ2-7|TRBD1
CASSRWTGAYEQYF
TGTGCCAGCAGCCGGTGGACAGGGGCCTACGAGCAGTACTTC
>.|TRBV5-1|TRBJ2-1|.
CASSLAVSYNEQFF
TGCGCCAGCAGCTTGGCCGTATCCTACAATGAGCAGTTCTTC
>many|TRBV2|TRBJ2-1|.
CASRPGERAYNEQFF
TGTGCCAGCAGGCCGGGGGAGCGGGCCTACAATGAGCAGTTCTTC
>few|TRBV2|TRBJ2-3|TRBD1
CASSFAGGSFTDTQYF
TGTGCCAGCAGTTTTGCAGGGGGTTCATTCACAGATACGCAGTATTTT
>.|TRBV29-1|TRBJ2-6|TRBD1
CSVGTGTSSGANVLTF
TGCAGCGTAGGGACAGGGACGAGCTCTGGGGCCAACGTCCTGACTTTC
>.|TRBV5-1|TRBJ1-2|.
CASSAGTQNYGYTF
TGCGCCAGCAGCGCCGGGACACAAAACTATGGCTACACCTTC
>many|TRBV4-2|TRBJ2-7|TRBD2
CASSQVGGYEQYF
TGTGCCAGCAGTCAAGTGGGAGGGTACGAGCAGTACTTC
>few|TRBV30|TRBJ1-1|TRBD1
CASFRGQGTEAFF
TGTGCCTCGTTCCGCGGACAGGGCACTGAAGCTTTCTTT
>medium-sized|TRBV30|TRBJ2-1|TRBD2
CAWSELAGPQRMEQFF
TGTGCCTGGAGTGAGTTAGCGGGGCCCCAACGTATGGAGCAGTTCTTC
>.|TRBV15|TRBJ1-1|.
CATSRGKAEAFF
TGTGCCACCAGCAGAGGGAAAGCCGAAGCTTTCTTT
>.|TRBV5-1|TRBJ1-6|.
CASSLDRVGNSPLHF
TGCGCCAGCAGCTTGGACAGGGTCGGAAATTCACCCCTCCACTTT
>.|TRBV20-1|TRBJ1-2|TRBD1
CSARRQGGDGYTF
TGCAGTGCTAGAAGACAGGGGGGGGATGGCTACACCTTC
>.|TRBV2|TRBJ2-7|.
CASSLSVYEQYF
TGTGCCAGCAGTCTTAGCGTCTACGAGCAGTACTTC
>few|TRBV5-6|TRBJ1-1|TRBD1
CASSFRGQPNTEAFF
TGTGCCAGCAGCTTTAGGGGACAGCCGAACACTGAAGCTTTCTTT
>many|TRBV11-2|TRBJ2-7|.
CASSLGLGYDGEQYF
TGTGCCAGCAGCTTAGGGCTAGGTTACGATGGTGAGCAGTACTTC
>.|TRBV2|TRBJ1-1|TRBD1
CASSPGQVTEAFF
TGTGCCAGCAGTCCGGGACAGGTCACTGAAGCTTTCTTT
>.|TRBV12-3/TRBV12-4|TRBJ2-6|.
CASSYRRISGANVLTF
TGTGCCAGCAGTTATCGTCGAATCTCTGGGGCCAACGTCCTGACTTTC
>few|TRBV9|TRBJ2-1|.
CASSAGGSSYNEQFF
TGTGCCAGCAGCGCTGGAGGCAGCTCCTACAATGAGCAGTTCTTC
>many|TRBV5-4|TRBJ2-3|.
CASSLAGRPSTDTQYF
TGTGCCAGCAGCTTGGCGGGCAGACCTAGCACAGATACGCAGTATTTT
>few|TRBV4-3|TRBJ2-2|TRBD2
CASSQLSGRGTGELFF
TGCGCCAGCAGCCAATTGAGCGGGAGGGGAACCGGGGAGCTGTTTTTT
>.|TRBV10-3|TRBJ1-6|.
CAISDIPGPGRSPLHF
TGTGCCATCAGTGATATTCCGGGGCCCGGCCGTTCACCCCTCCACTTT
>.|TRBV6-6|TRBJ1-1|.
CASSKGWGRGNTEAFF
TGTGCCAGCAGCAAAGGTTGGGGCAGGGGGAACACTGAAGCTTTCTTT
>few|TRBV5-1|TRBJ2-6|.
CASNPGVTSGANVLTF
TGCGCCAGCAACCCGGGGGTGACCTCTGGGGCCAACGTCCTGACTTTC
>few|TRBV15|TRBJ2-2|.
CATSRGGYVAGELFF
TGTGCCACCAGCAGAGGGGGGTATGTGGCCGGGGAGCTGTTTTTT
>few|TRBV28|TRBJ1-1|.
CASSPPGREDTEAFF
TGTGCCAGCAGTCCCCCGGGACGGGAGGACACTGAAGCTTTCTTT
>.|TRBV7-6|TRBJ1-6|.
CASSLSDGFNNSPLHF
TGTGCCAGCAGCTTGAGTGACGGGTTCAATAATTCACCCCTCCACTTT
>.|TRBV20-1|TRBJ2-1|TRBD2
CSATTWSGTNEQFF
TGCAGTGCCACGACGTGGAGCGGGACTAATGAGCAGTTCTTC
>few|TRBV7-2|TRBJ2-6|.
CASSLGGPGANVLTF
TGTGCCAGCAGCTTAGGAGGACCTGGGGCCAACGTCCTGACTTTC
>.|TRBV21-1|TRBJ2-7|.
CASSKERVRDRGEEQYF
TGTGCCAGCAGCAAAGAAAGGGTCCGGGACAGGGGGGAAGAGCAGTACTTC